A selection of T cell receptor beta chains follows, all from one sample in a study of blood T cell repertoires in COVID-19. Assay used: immunoSEQ multiplex PCR; TCRdb lists only in-frame clones, some missing. The profile covers around 140,000 clones, with 84% appearing a single time and roughly 15% taken by the ten largest. Sequenced: peripheral blood. Receptors were obtained from a woman of 80 years or more with acute or convalescent COVID-19. Both conserved end residues are part of each CDR3. D genes are given only for firm matches. Size tells how often a clone was seen (once, few, many) or the class of an expanded clone, and some rows leave it out.

clone_size	d_call	v_call	j_call	cdr3_nt	cdr3_aa
-	-	TRBV5-1	TRBJ1-1	TGCGCCAGCAGCTTGGTAGGGGCCACGTTTGATGGAACTGAAGCTTTCTTT	CASSLVGATFDGTEAFF
-	TRBD1	TRBV5-3	TRBJ2-2	TGTGCCAGAAGCTCCGGGTGGGGTAACCAGGGGGCGGTGAACACCGGGGAGCTGTTTTTT	CARSSGWGNQGAVNTGELFF
-	-	TRBV12-3/TRBV12-4	TRBJ2-5	TGTGCCAGCAGTTTTTACCCGGGAGAGACCCAGTACTTC	CASSFYPGETQYF
-	-	TRBV7-2	TRBJ2-5	TGTGCCAGCAGCTTATTCAGCGGAAGAGAAGAGACCCAGTACTTC	CASSLFSGREETQYF
-	-	TRBV11-2	TRBJ2-1	TGTGCCAGCAGCCAGAGACAGGTCTCCTACAATGAGCAGTTCTTC	CASSQRQVSYNEQFF
-	-	TRBV3-1/TRBV3-2	TRBJ2-5	TGTGCCAGCAGCACCCCATTCTCCGGTGCCCAGTACTTC	CASSTPFSGAQYF
-	TRBD1	TRBV5-1	TRBJ1-1	TGCGCCAGCAGCCCAAGGGGGGACAGGATCGAAACTGAAGCTTTCTTT	CASSPRGDRIETEAFF
-	TRBD1	TRBV10-3	TRBJ1-5	TGTGCCATCAAGGGGCAACAGGGGAATCAGCCCCAGCATTTT	CAIKGQQGNQPQHF
-	-	TRBV6-5	TRBJ2-5	TGTGCCAGCAGTTATGCGGGGCAGAGGGGCGGGGAGACCCAGTACTTC	CASSYAGQRGGETQYF
-	-	TRBV6-5	TRBJ1-2	TGTGCCAGCAGTTACTCGCTGGGGGCGGGGGTCTATGGCTACACCTTC	CASSYSLGAGVYGYTF
-	TRBD1	TRBV4-3	TRBJ2-7	TGCGCCAGCAGCCAAACTGACAGGGATGGTGAGCAGTACTTC	CASSQTDRDGEQYF
-	TRBD2	TRBV11-2	TRBJ2-3	TGTGCCAGCAGCTTAGGCGGGGGGCACCCGGGGTTGTTGGCGCAGTATTTT	CASSLGGGHPGLLAQYF
-	-	TRBV7-7	TRBJ2-2	TGTGCTAGCAGCTCCGGGACATTGAACACCGGGGAGCTGTTTTTT	CASSSGTLNTGELFF
few	-	TRBV19	TRBJ2-5	TGTGCCACCGGGATGGGCAGACAAGAGACCCAGTACTTC	CATGMGRQETQYF
-	TRBD1	TRBV5-6	TRBJ2-5	TGTGCCAGCAGCTTGGCAGACAGGGGAGAGACCCAGTACTTC	CASSLADRGETQYF
-	-	TRBV6-5	TRBJ1-4	TGTGCCAGCAGGGACCGGGGGGTGGCTAATGAAAAACTGTTTTTT	CASRDRGVANEKLFF
-	-	TRBV24-1	TRBJ1-1	TGTGCCACCAGTTTGAGGACAATGAACACTGAAGCTTTCTTT	CATSLRTMNTEAFF
-	-	TRBV7-9	TRBJ2-3	TGTGCCAGCAGCCGGGACTTCCCTAGCACAGATACGCAGTATTTT	CASSRDFPSTDTQYF
-	TRBD1	TRBV19	TRBJ1-5	TGTGCTACGGCGGGGACAGGCAATCAGCCCCAGCATTTT	CATAGTGNQPQHF
-	TRBD2	TRBV9	TRBJ2-7	TGTGCCAGCAGCGTAGAGCGGGGTTTGCACGAGCAGTACTTC	CASSVERGLHEQYF
-	-	TRBV6-5	TRBJ2-1	TGTGCCAGTAGATCTGGGCAGGCCATAGAGCAGTTCTTC	CASRSGQAIEQFF
-	TRBD2	TRBV5-1	TRBJ2-1	TGCGCCAGCAGCAAGGGGACTAGCGGGGGTTACAATGAGCAGTTCTTC	CASSKGTSGGYNEQFF
-	TRBD1	TRBV4-1	TRBJ2-2	TGCGCCAGCAGCCATCTATTCCGGGACAGGGGGGTCACCGGGGAGCTGTTTTTT	CASSHLFRDRGVTGELFF
-	TRBD2	TRBV27	TRBJ2-7	TGTGCCAGCAGTTTAGGGAGGGCTGGCTACGAGCAGTACTTC	CASSLGRAGYEQYF
-	TRBD1	TRBV5-6	TRBJ1-4	TGTGCCAGCAGCTTTTTTGCGGGACAGGGAGAAAAACTGTTTTTT	CASSFFAGQGEKLFF
-	TRBD1	TRBV7-2	TRBJ1-6	TGTGCCAGCAGCACACGGACAGGGTGGGGTTCACCCCTCCACTTT	CASSTRTGWGSPLHF
few	TRBD2	TRBV14	TRBJ2-7	TGTGCCAGCAGCCAGAGCGGGAATTCCTACGAGCAGTACTTC	CASSQSGNSYEQYF
-	-	TRBV5-4	TRBJ1-1	TGTGCCAGCAGCTTGTCTAGACAGGCGAACACTGAAGCTTTCTTT	CASSLSRQANTEAFF
-	TRBD1	TRBV7-2	TRBJ1-2	TGTGCCAGCAGCCCTAACACGGGGACAGGGGGCGGCTACACCTTC	CASSPNTGTGGGYTF
-	TRBD1	TRBV7-2	TRBJ2-2	TGTGCCAGCAGTCCAGACAGGGCGAACACCGGGGAGCTGTTTTTT	CASSPDRANTGELFF
-	TRBD1	TRBV11-2	TRBJ1-5	TGTGCCAGCAGCGCCATGACAGGGGGGAGCAATCAGCCCCAGCATTTT	CASSAMTGGSNQPQHF
few	-	TRBV5-8	TRBJ1-2	TGTGCCAGCAGCTTGAACAGTAATTCTAACTATGGCTACACCTTC	CASSLNSNSNYGYTF
-	-	TRBV7-8	TRBJ2-2	TGTGCCAGCGGATATCAAAGGGGGACCGGGGAGCTGTTTTTT	CASGYQRGTGELFF
-	TRBD2	TRBV3-1/TRBV3-2	TRBJ2-2	TGTGCCAGCAGCCAAGAGGGGGGGGTCCCCGGGGAGCTGTTTTTT	CASSQEGGVPGELFF
-	-	TRBV18	TRBJ1-2	TGTGCCAGCTCACCAACGGGACACTCCGGTGGAGATGGCTACACCTTC	CASSPTGHSGGDGYTF
-	TRBD1	TRBV30	TRBJ1-6	TGTGCCTGGAGTGTATCGGGCAGGGGGCTAACTAATTCACCCCTCCACTTT	CAWSVSGRGLTNSPLHF
-	-	TRBV9	TRBJ1-3	TGTGCCAGCAGCGTAGCTTCGAGAGACTCTGGAAACACCATATATTTT	CASSVASRDSGNTIYF
-	TRBD1	TRBV19	TRBJ1-1	TGTGCCAGTAGTATACCCCCCGCAGGGGGAGCTTTCTTT	CASSIPPAGGAFF
-	-	TRBV30	TRBJ1-4	TGTGCCTGCTCGGTAGTCGAAAAACTGTTTTTT	CACSVVEKLFF
-	TRBD1	TRBV4-1	TRBJ1-6	TGCGCCAGCAGCCAACATCCGGGACAGGGGCCAAGCTCCTATAATTCACCCCTCCACTTT	CASSQHPGQGPSSYNSPLHF
-	TRBD2	TRBV6-5	TRBJ2-1	TGTGCCAGCAGTTACTCTCTAGCGGTCTCCTACAATGAGCAGTTCTTC	CASSYSLAVSYNEQFF
-	-	TRBV6-5	TRBJ1-2	TGTGCCAGCAGTTACTCGAGCGGGCTTACGAACTATGGCTACACCTTC	CASSYSSGLTNYGYTF
-	-	TRBV28	TRBJ2-7	TGTGCCAGCAGTTCCCAATACGAGCAGTACTTC	CASSSQYEQYF
-	-	TRBV5-1	TRBJ2-5	TGCGCCAGCAGCTTGCGGCGTGGGCGCGAGGAGACCCAGTACTTC	CASSLRRGREETQYF
-	TRBD2	TRBV18	TRBJ2-6	TGTGCCAGCTCACCGGGGACTAGCGGGACTGGGGCCAACGTCCTGACTTTC	CASSPGTSGTGANVLTF
-	-	TRBV30	TRBJ2-3	TGTGCCTGGAGTAGAGGAAACACAGATACGCAGTATTTT	CAWSRGNTDTQYF
-	TRBD2	TRBV7-8	TRBJ2-4	TGTGCCAGCAGTCTGAAGACTAGCGGCTCACTCCAAAACATTCAGTACTTC	CASSLKTSGSLQNIQYF
-	TRBD1	TRBV3-1/TRBV3-2	TRBJ1-1	TGTGCCAGCAGCCAAGATGCCAAGGGGGCTGAGACTGAAGCTTTCTTT	CASSQDAKGAETEAFF
few	-	TRBV12-5	TRBJ1-5	TGTGCTAGTGGTTTGGACAGGGTGGGTCAGCCCCAGCATTTT	CASGLDRVGQPQHF
-	TRBD1	TRBV5-4	TRBJ2-7	TGTGCCAGCGGGACAGGGAGTTCCTACGAGCAGTACTTC	CASGTGSSYEQYF
few	TRBD1	TRBV7-9	TRBJ1-4	TGTGCCAGCAGCTTCGGACAGGGGGCCCGAGGAGAAAAACTGTTTTTT	CASSFGQGARGEKLFF
-	TRBD2	TRBV30	TRBJ2-2	TGTGCCTGGAGGCACTTAGCGGGATCGGGGGAGCTGTTTTTT	CAWRHLAGSGELFF
once	TRBD1	TRBV18	TRBJ2-7	TGTGCCAGCTCCCGGGGACAGGGGGCTGGCGAGCAGTACTTC	CASSRGQGAGEQYF
-	-	TRBV4-1	TRBJ2-7	TGCGCCAGCAGCCAAGGTCCCTCCGCGATGTACGAGCAGTACTTC	CASSQGPSAMYEQYF
once	-	TRBV15	TRBJ2-7	TGTGCCACCAGCAGAACGGGTATGCTCTACGAGCAGTACTTC	CATSRTGMLYEQYF
-	-	TRBV7-2	TRBJ1-1	TGTGCCAGCAGCTTAGCCTTAGAGAACACTGAAGCTTTCTTT	CASSLALENTEAFF